This TCR beta chain stems from a study of neurological immune-mediated disorders. Study results and caveats: Expanded clones shared no CDR3 amino acid sequences across subjects, suggesting private repertoires in all groups.

It was by 5'RACE with 10-nucleotide random UMIs that the cDNA was made. One entry per CDR3 protein, called by TCRdb with MiXCR from the 5' RACE reads. The data show tens of thousands of distinct CDR3 sequences, about 4.9% seen once. This clonotype was counted at least ten times. The antigen remains undetermined. The clonotype was recovered from a young man with multiple sclerosis. Sequenced: PBMCs.

DNA for the CDR3: TGTGCCAGCAGGGGGACAGGGGAGTATGGCTACACCTTC. Translating gives CASRGTGEYGYTF. The chain has TRBV6-5 and TRBJ1-2, with 10 bases identical to TRBD1. J gave up 5 bases and V 6 bases, and 3 bases lay outside the gene matches. From germline, CDR1 is MNHEY and CDR2 SVGAGI. The CDR3 runs to 13 residues.